The 25 T cell receptor beta chains below all came from one sample that was sequenced in a study of identical twins. TCRdb reanalysed the 5' RACE reads using MiXCR and keeps one entry per CDR3 protein. The sample contains 600,000 to 800,000 distinct CDR3 sequences, approximately 22% of which appear only once. The same data also contributed to another study, on T cells expressing NK-cell markers.

The sample taken for sequencing was PBMCs. These receptors were collected from a woman in her late teens or twenties in good health.

The chain uses TRBV7-8 and TRBJ2-1; D unclear. Per germline, CDR1 SGHVS and CDR2 FQNEAQ. The CDR3 has 15 amino acids. Trimming took off 7 bases at V and 0 bases at J, with 13 bases between the two ends. CDR3 in amino acids: CASTLYRASYNEQFF. Written as DNA, the CDR3 is TGTGCCAGCACCCTTTACCGGGCCTCCTACAATGAGCAGTTCTTC.

This clonotype was seen more than once but under ten times. The genes are TRBV29-1 and TRBJ2-1, with TRBD2 matching over 10 bases. This CDR3 has 13 residues. The germline V gene encodes CDR1 SQVTM and CDR2 ANQGSEA. The trim removed 6 bases at V and 6 bases at J, leaving 5 bases unmatched. CDR3 sequence (DNA): TGCAGCGTAGGAGGACTAGCGGTCAATGAGCAGTTCTTC. It yields the protein CSVGGLAVNEQFF.

This clonotype was counted at least ten times. The genes are TRBV12-3 or TRBV12-4 and TRBJ1-6; 7 bases line up with TRBD1. The CDR3 length is 14 residues. J was trimmed by 6 bases and V by 4 bases; bases with no gene match: 3. CDR3 region: CASSYDRVNSPLHF. The CDR3 region has the DNA TGTGCCAGCAGTTACGACAGGGTTAATTCACCCCTCCACTTT.

The chain recombines TRBV18 with TRBJ2-1; TRBD2 matches at 14 bases. The CDR3 sequence is 13 residues long. Germline CDR1 is KGHSH and CDR2 is LQKENI. With 4 bases clipped from V and 15 bases from J, the junction kept 5 bases outside the gene matches. The chain's CDR3 is CASSRGTSGGPFF. In DNA, the CDR3 is TGTGCCAGCTCACGCGGGACTAGCGGGGGCCCGTTCTTC.

The J gene is TRBJ1-2, the V gene TRBV3-1; tentatively, D is TRBD1 (6 bases). With 1 base removed from V and 5 bases from J, the gap between germline ends came to 14 bases. Germline loops: CDR1 LGHDT, CDR2 YNNKEL (reference sequence). The CDR3 has 15 residues. CDR3 sequence (DNA): TGTGCCAGCAGCCAAGCGCCGGGACATTTATATGGCTACACCTTC. The encoded protein is CASSQAPGHLYGYTF.

The CDR3 sequence is CASSYTGTVSNYGYTF. In DNA form, the CDR3 reads TGTGCCAGCAGTTACACGGGAACCGTTTCTAACTATGGCTACACCTTC. This chain joins TRBV6-2 or TRBV6-3 and TRBJ1-2; D uncertain. Germline V gene data show CDR1 as MNHEY and CDR2 as SVGEGT. The CDR3 spans 16 residues. The ends were cut back, 2 bases at V and 0 bases at J, with 13 bases in the middle.

There are a few counts of this clonotype. Here the CDR3 reads CASSETGTTPTPLHF. The CDR3 nucleotides are TGTGCCAGCAGTGAAACGGGAACAACCCCCACACCCCTCCACTTT. The chain links TRBV6-1 to TRBJ1-6; unclear D gene. This CDR3 is 15 amino acids long. Trimming cost V 2 bases and J 11 bases, with 16 bases left between them. Germline CDR1 and CDR2: MNHNS and SASEGT.

This clonotype turned up a few times. The chain has TRBV12-3 or TRBV12-4 and TRBJ1-1; D is uncertain. The CDR3 covers 15 residues. V was clipped by 3 bases and J by 1 base, with 12 bases between them. In DNA form, the CDR3 reads TGTGCCAGCAGTTTGTCCGGACGGGGGAACACTGAAGCTTTCTTT. This encodes CASSLSGRGNTEAFF.

This clonotype has at least ten counts. The gene calls are TRBV29-1 and TRBJ2-5; weak D call: TRBD2 (5 bases). Trimming left V 4 bases short and J 5 bases short, with 11 bases between. CDR3 length equals 12 residues. CDR1 and CDR2 from the germline V gene are SQVTM and ANQGSEA. This CDR3 is CSVATPGETQYF. For the CDR3, the DNA is TGCAGCGTTGCGACTCCGGGGGAGACCCAGTACTTC.

The table lists this clonotype with many counts. The genes are TRBV5-1 and TRBJ2-4; D is tentatively TRBD1 or TRBD2 (6 bases each). Germline-derived CDR1 and CDR2 are SGHRS and YFSETQ. The CDR3 consists of 16 residues. The V gene lost 6 bases and the J gene lost 0 bases, with 16 bases spanning the gap. CDR3 protein: CASTPGAGLAKNIQYF. The CDR3 DNA follows: TGCGCCAGCACCCCGGGGGCAGGGCTAGCCAAAAACATTCAGTACTTC.

This clonotype turned up a few times. The chain recombines TRBV10-3 with TRBJ2-7; 9 bases are shared with TRBD1. Germline trimming cut 8 bases from V and 6 bases from J; bases unmatched to any gene: 8. The germline CDR1 and CDR2 sequences are ENHRY and SYGVKD. CDR3 length: 13 amino acids. The CDR3 loop is CAIPGTGYGEQYF. The CDR3 coding sequence is TGTGCCATCCCCGGGACAGGGTATGGCGAGCAGTACTTC.

Only a few counts were recorded for this clonotype. V and J are TRBV27 and TRBJ1-1; D not certain. This CDR3 comprises 14 residues. V lost 2 bases and J 6 bases, leaving 13 bases between the germline ends. The germline V gene has CDR1 MNHEY and CDR2 SMNVEV (reference sequence). The CDR3 loop reads CASSLSVEASEAFF. The CDR3 nucleotides read TGTGCCAGCAGTTTAAGTGTCGAGGCCTCTGAAGCTTTCTTT.

In this sample, this clonotype turned up many times. This sequence joins TRBV9 and TRBJ2-7; D uncertain. The V gene lost 4 bases and the J gene lost 2 bases, with 10 bases spanning the gap. The CDR3 has 13 amino acids. CDR1 SGDLS and CDR2 YYNGEE come from the germline V gene. CDR3 DNA sequence: TGTGCCAGCAGCCCGAGGTCGACCTACGAGCAGTACTTC. Protein product: CASSPRSTYEQYF.

In DNA form, the CDR3 reads TGTGCCAGCAGTTTTGGTGGCTCCAATGAGCAGTTCTTC. This sequence encodes CASSFGGSNEQFF. V and J are TRBV12-3 or TRBV12-4 and TRBJ2-1; D not resolved. Between the trimmed V and J ends, which lost 3 bases and 6 bases, there was a span of 9 bases. CDR3 length: 13 residues.

The chain links TRBV27 to TRBJ2-2; no definite D call. Trimming removed 7 bases from V and 7 bases from J, with 13 bases in between. The germline CDR1 and CDR2 sequences are MNHEY and SMNVEV (reference sequence). CDR3 length equals 13 residues. In DNA form, the CDR3 reads TGTGCCAGCAAGGGAAGCGTGGTCGGGGAGCTGTTTTTT. Translating gives CASKGSVVGELFF.

This clonotype was observed a handful of times. The CDR3 region has the DNA TGTGCCAGCACCCGGACAGGGCTGAACACTGAAGCTTTCTTT. Its protein is CASTRTGLNTEAFF. The chain employs TRBV2 and TRBJ1-1; 8 nucleotides agree with TRBD1. With 7 bases clipped from V and 0 bases from J, the junction kept 4 bases outside the gene matches. The CDR3 covers 14 residues. CDR1 is SNHLY and CDR2 is FYNNEI in the germline V gene.

The sample holds many counts of this clonotype. This CDR3 is CASSETSEEKQFF. The DNA of the CDR3 is TGTGCCAGCAGCGAAACTAGCGAGGAAAAGCAGTTCTTC. This sequence joins TRBV7-9 and TRBJ2-1; 7 bases are shared with TRBD2. This CDR3 has 13 amino acids. CDR1 SEHNR and CDR2 FQNEAQ come from the germline V gene (reference sequence). With 5 bases clipped from V and 11 bases from J, the junction kept 9 bases outside the gene matches.

The rearrangement links TRBV12-3 or TRBV12-4 to TRBJ1-2; 7 nucleotides match TRBD1. This CDR3 region has 12 residues. The V gene end was trimmed by 8 bases and the J gene end by 10 bases; junction bases not matched to a gene: 10. This chain's CDR3 is CASSRDSINYTF. DNA for the CDR3: TGTGCCAGCTCCCGGGACAGCATCAACTACACCTTC.

This clonotype was recorded a few times. The V and J genes are TRBV20-1 and TRBJ2-3; D not resolved. The V and J ends lost 6 bases and 5 bases respectively, with 12 bases between them. Germline lookup yields CDR1 DFQATT and CDR2 SNEGSKA (reference sequence). This CDR3 is 12 amino acids long. The CDR3 sequence is CSADGLLDTQYF. DNA for the CDR3: TGCAGTGCCGATGGGCTGTTAGATACGCAGTATTTT.

This chain links TRBV5-1 with TRBJ2-1; 7 bases are shared with TRBD1. CDR3 size: 13 residues. CDR1 is SGHRS and CDR2 is YFSETQ in the germline V gene. The J segment lost 9 bases and the V segment lost 3 bases, leaving 6 bases of the junction unmatched. DNA of the CDR3: TGCGCCAGCAGCTCGTCACAGGGGCCTGAGCAGTTCTTC. This gives the protein CASSSSQGPEQFF. Supplemented by reference TRBV5-1 and TRBJ2-1, the full variable domain reads KAGVTQTPRYLIKTRGQQVTLSCSPISGHRSVSWYQQTPGQGLQFLFEYFSETQRNKGNFPGRFSGRQFSNSRSEMNVSTLELGDSALYLCASSSSQGPEQFFGPGTRLTVL.

This sequence joins TRBV7-9 and TRBJ2-3; TRBD2 aligns across 7 bases. CDR3 size: 17 residues. J gave up 1 base and V 5 bases, and 12 bases lay outside the gene matches. Germline CDR1 is SEHNR and CDR2 is FQNEAQ (reference sequence). The CDR3 loop reads CASSPGRRGVRTDTQYF. As DNA, the CDR3 is TGTGCCAGCAGCCCTGGTCGACGGGGGGTTCGCACAGATACGCAGTATTTT.

The chain carries TRBV12-3 or TRBV12-4 and TRBJ2-2, with a possible D match to TRBD2 (6 bases). The CDR3 length is 16 residues. Trimming pared 6 bases from V and 7 bases from J, leaving 21 bases between. The CDR3 loop is CASSPIAAGVGGELFF. In nucleotides, the CDR3 is TGTGCCAGCAGCCCTATAGCGGCTGGCGTTGGCGGGGAGCTGTTTTTT.

V is TRBV7-8 and J is TRBJ2-6; unclear D gene. The CDR3 extends over 16 amino acids. CDR1 and CDR2 (germline): SGHVS, FQNEAQ. The V end lost 0 bases, the J end lost 0 bases, and 6 bases lay between the germline ends. The CDR3 spells CASSLAYSSGANVLTF. The CDR3 region has the DNA TGTGCCAGCAGCTTAGCGTACAGCTCTGGGGCCAACGTCCTGACTTTC.

This chain connects TRBV11-2 to TRBJ2-5; D is possibly TRBD1 (6 bases). Trimming pared 0 bases from V and 6 bases from J, leaving 11 bases between. This CDR3 is built from 14 residues. The germline CDR1 and CDR2 sequences are SGHAT and FQNNGV. This CDR3 reads CASSLETGSKTQYF. In DNA, the CDR3 is TGTGCCAGCAGCTTAGAAACAGGGAGCAAGACCCAGTACTTC.

V gene TRBV20-1 combines with J gene TRBJ1-1, with 9 bases aligning to TRBD1. Germline CDR1 reads DFQATT; CDR2 reads SNEGSKA (reference sequence). The junction had 8 bases not matched to a gene; V was cut back by 5 bases and J by 7 bases. There are 13 residues in the CDR3. The CDR3 here is CSAFRDRAGEAFF. The CDR3 DNA sequence: TGCAGTGCTTTCCGGGACAGGGCTGGTGAAGCTTTCTTT.